This TCR beta chain was profiled in a study of blood T cells in healthy people across ages. Findings and caveats of the study: Donor CMV infection status was unknown, possibly confounding age-related changes in expanded clonotypes.

A J-beta primer mix and a sample-barcoded 5' primer were used in a second PCR of roughly 7 to 12 cycles. Every cDNA molecule bore a tag from a template-switch adaptor containing 12 random nucleotides. The study obtained at least 3 million CDR3-containing paired-end reads from every sample. MiXCR, run by TCRdb on the 5' RACE reads, gives a single entry per CDR3 protein. Of fewer than 900,000 distinct CDR3 sequences in the sample, around 40% are singletons; the top ten hold about 20%. The study recruited healthy Caucasian donors from Russia who were aged roughly 6 to 95. To note about this clonotype: The target antigen is unknown.

With V trimmed by 7 bases and J by 1 base, 3 bases remained unmatched. The CDR3 has 14 residues. The chain carries TRBV12-3 or TRBV12-4 and TRBJ1-1; 10 bases line up with TRBD1. Sequencing was done on a sample of blood. This clonotype originated in a woman aged 55-70 years in good health. Here the CDR3 DNA reads TGTGCCAGCACCCGACAGGGGGCGAACACTGAAGCTTTCTTT. This translates into CASTRQGANTEAFF.